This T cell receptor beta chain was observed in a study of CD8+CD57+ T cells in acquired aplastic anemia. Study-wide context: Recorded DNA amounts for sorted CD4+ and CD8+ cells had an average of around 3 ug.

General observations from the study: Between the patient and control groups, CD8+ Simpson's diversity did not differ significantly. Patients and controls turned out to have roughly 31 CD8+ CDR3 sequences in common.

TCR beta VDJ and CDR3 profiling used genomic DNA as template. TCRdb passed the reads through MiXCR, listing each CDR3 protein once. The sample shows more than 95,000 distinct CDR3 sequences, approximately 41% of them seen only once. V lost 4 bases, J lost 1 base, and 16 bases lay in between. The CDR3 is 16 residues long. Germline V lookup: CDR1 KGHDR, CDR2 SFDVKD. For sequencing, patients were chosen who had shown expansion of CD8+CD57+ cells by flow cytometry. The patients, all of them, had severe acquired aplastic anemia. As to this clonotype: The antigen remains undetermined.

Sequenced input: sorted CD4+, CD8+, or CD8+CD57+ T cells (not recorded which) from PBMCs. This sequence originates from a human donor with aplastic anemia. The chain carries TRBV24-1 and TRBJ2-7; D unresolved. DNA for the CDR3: TGTGCCACCAGTGACCCGAAAAAGGGTGCGTCCTACGAGCAGTACTTC. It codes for CATSDPKKGASYEQYF.